This record concerns one TCR beta chain sequence. Its antigen target is currently unknown. Base quality data are lacking; no much larger clone is found one base away. This sample was included in a study of patients and donors after allogeneic stem cell transplantation (dated by TCRdb to 2018 to 2021). In the germline V gene (reference sequence), CDR1 corresponds to MNHEY and CDR2 to SMNVEV. There are 15 amino acids in the CDR3, from cysteine to phenylalanine inclusive. The read is trimmed to its CDR3 DNA, 45 bases read in frame from base 1. The germline ends are 15 bases apart after V is trimmed by 3 bases and J by 3 bases. The library was generated by RT-PCR. TCRdb lists the instrument as NextSeq 550. Using fastp at Q25 and MiXCR, TCRdb reprocessed the public reads and kept productive beta chains. Rows with a matching CDR3 protein are joined into one entry that keeps the most common DNA and genes. This sample holds about 70,000 distinct CDR3 sequences; 26% were observed only once. Jointly, the top ten make up around a quarter of the sample.

The sequence joins TRBV27 to TRBJ2-7, and perhaps TRBD2 as D gene, on 7 matching bases. Material for sequencing was blood, either unsorted or a sorted T cell fraction (not recorded which). The receptor was derived from a human donor who was either an allogeneic HSCT recipient or a stem cell or donor lymphocyte infusion donor (not recorded which). It is not recorded whose cells these are; they may come from a transplant donor. The nucleotide sequence is given as TGTGCCAGCAGTTTCGCCGGGGGGCGGTTCTACGAGCAGTACTTC. It is translated as CASSFAGGRFYEQYF.